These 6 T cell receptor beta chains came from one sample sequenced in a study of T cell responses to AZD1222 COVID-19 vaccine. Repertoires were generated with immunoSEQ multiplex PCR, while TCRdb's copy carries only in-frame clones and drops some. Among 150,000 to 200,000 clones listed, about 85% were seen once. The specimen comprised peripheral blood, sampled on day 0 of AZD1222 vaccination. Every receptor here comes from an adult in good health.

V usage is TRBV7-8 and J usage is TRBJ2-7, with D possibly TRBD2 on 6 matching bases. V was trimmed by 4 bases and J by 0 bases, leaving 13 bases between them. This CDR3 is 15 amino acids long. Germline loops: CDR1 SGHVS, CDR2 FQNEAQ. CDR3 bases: TGTGCCAGCAGCTACCTTCAGACTAGCTCCTACGAGCAGTACTTC. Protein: CASSYLQTSSYEQYF.

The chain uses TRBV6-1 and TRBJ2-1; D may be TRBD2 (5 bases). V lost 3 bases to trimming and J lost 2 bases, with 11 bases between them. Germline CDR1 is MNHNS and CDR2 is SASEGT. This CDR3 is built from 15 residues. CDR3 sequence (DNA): TGTGCCAGCAGTGAGAGGGCGAGTACCTACAATGAGCAGTTCTTC. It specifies CASSERASTYNEQFF.

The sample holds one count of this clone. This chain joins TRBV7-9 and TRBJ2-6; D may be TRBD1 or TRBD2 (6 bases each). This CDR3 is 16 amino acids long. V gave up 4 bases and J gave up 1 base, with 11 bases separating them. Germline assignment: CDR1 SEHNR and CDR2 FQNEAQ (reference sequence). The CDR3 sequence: CASSWGAVSGANVLTF. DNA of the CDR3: TGTGCCAGCAGCTGGGGGGCAGTATCTGGGGCCAACGTCCTGACTTTC.

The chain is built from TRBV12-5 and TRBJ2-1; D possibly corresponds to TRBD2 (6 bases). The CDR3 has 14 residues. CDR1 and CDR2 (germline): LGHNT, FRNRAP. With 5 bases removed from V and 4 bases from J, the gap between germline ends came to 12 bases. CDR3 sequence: CASGLSGEYNEQFF. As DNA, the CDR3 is TGTGCTAGTGGTCTCTCGGGGGAGTACAATGAGCAGTTCTTC. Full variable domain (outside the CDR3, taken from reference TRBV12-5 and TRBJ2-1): DARVTQTPRHKVTEMGQEVTMRCQPILGHNTVFWYRQTMMQGLELLAYFRNRAPLDDSGMPKDRFSAEMPDATLATLKIQPSEPRDSAVYFCASGLSGEYNEQFFGPGTRLTVL.

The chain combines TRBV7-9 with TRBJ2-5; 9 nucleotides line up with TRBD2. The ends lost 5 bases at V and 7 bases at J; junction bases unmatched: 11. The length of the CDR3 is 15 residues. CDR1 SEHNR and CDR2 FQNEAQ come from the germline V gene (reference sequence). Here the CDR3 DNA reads TGTGCCAGCAGCACCGGGACTAGCTCCCCCGGGACCCAGTACTTC. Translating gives CASSTGTSSPGTQYF.

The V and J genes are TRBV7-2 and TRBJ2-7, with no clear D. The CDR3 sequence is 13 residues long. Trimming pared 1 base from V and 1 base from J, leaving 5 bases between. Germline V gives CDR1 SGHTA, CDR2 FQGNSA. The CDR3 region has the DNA TGTGCCAGCAGCTTAGTCTTATCCTACGAGCAGTACTTC. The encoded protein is CASSLVLSYEQYF.